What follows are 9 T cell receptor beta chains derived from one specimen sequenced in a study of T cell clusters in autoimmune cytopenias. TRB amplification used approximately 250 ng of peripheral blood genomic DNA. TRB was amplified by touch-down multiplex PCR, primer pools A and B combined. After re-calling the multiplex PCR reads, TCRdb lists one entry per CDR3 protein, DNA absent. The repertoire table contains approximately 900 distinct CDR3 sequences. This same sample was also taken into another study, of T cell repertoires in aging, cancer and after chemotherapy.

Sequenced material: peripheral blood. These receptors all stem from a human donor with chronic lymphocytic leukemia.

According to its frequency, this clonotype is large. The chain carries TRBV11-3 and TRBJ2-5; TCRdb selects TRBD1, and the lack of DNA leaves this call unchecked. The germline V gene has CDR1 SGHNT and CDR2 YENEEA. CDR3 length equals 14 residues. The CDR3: CASSIGTAQETQYF.

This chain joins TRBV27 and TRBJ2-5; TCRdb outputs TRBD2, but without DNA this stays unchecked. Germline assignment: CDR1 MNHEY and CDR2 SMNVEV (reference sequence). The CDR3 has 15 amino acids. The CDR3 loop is CASSYSATSGGTQYF.

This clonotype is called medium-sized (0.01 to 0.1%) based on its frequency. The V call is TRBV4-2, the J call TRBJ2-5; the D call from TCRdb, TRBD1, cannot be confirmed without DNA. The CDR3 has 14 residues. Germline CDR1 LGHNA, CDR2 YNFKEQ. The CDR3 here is CASSQEWGELVQYF.

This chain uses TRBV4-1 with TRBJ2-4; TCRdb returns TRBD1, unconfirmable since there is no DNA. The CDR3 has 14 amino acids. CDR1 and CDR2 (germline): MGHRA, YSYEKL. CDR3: CASSPSGGQNIQYF.

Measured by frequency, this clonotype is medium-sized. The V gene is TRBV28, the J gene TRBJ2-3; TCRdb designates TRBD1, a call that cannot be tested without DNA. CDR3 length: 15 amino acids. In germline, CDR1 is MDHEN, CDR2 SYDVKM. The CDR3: CASRRQGAETDTQYF.

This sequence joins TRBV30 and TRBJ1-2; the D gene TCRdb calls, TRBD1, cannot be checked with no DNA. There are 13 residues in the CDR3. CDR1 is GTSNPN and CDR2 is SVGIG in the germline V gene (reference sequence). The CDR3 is CAWSVGQGRGYTF.

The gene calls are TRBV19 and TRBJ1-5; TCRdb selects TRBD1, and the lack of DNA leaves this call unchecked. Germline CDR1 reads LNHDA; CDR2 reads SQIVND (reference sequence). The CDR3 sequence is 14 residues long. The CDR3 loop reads CASGTGIGNQPQHF.

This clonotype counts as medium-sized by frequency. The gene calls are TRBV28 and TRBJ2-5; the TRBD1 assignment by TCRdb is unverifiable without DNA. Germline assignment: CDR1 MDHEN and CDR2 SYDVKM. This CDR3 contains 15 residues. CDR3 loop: CASSQGTGIQETQYF.

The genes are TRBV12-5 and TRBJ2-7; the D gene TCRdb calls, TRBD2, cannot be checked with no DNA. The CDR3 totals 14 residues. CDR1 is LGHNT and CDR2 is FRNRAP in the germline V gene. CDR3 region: CASGSSGNSYEQYF.